The source of this T cell receptor (beta chain) is a study of neurological immune-mediated disorders. Trimming shortened V by 2 bases and J by 1 base, and 17 bases separated the two germline ends. Germline lookup yields CDR1 ENHRY and CDR2 SYGVKD. The CDR3 is 17 residues long. This clonotype was seen at least ten times. It was by 5'RACE with 10-nucleotide random UMIs that the cDNA was made. MiXCR was run by TCRdb on the 5' RACE reads, yielding one entry per CDR3 protein. The data show tens of thousands of distinct CDR3 sequences, 10% to 15% seen once. The time point is: longitudinal time-point 2. The TCR was taken from a woman aged 40 to 55 in good health. Sequenced material: PBMCs. This rearrangement joins TRBV10-3 to TRBJ1-1; tentative D call: TRBD1 (6 bases). The CDR3 sequence is CAISEGADGDTNTEAFF. The CDR3 nucleotides are TGTGCCATCAGTGAGGGGGCGGACGGGGACACGAACACTGAAGCTTTCTTT.